The clone carrying this TCR beta chain has more than one count but fewer than ten. Its antigen remains unidentified. This CDR3 contains 17 residues. Trimming shortened V by 1 base and J by 3 bases, and 18 bases separated the two germline ends. Germline V CDR1 and CDR2: SGHNT, YENEEA. This entry is derived from a study of neoadjuvant anti-PD-1 for oral cavity cancer. Study-wide context: Patients without progression received a fourth nivolumab dose around day 43, then surgical resection on days 50-56. Regarding the study as a whole: Only a few patients per response group were TCR-analyzed; validation needed.

The time point: after neoadjuvant nivolumab, at surgical resection. Patients had HPV-negative, locally advanced oral cavity squamous cell carcinoma. TCRdb's table, derived via immunoSEQ multiplex PCR, lists solely in-frame clones and lacks some. The table records more than 12,000 clones, 35% to 50% of them present only once. The V call is TRBV11-3, the J call TRBJ1-2; D is unclear. The receptor comes from a person aged 40 to 85 with oral cavity squamous cell carcinoma. Sequencing used tumor tissue, obtained after nivolumab (anti-PD-1) treatment. In DNA, the CDR3 is TGTGCCAGCAGCTTAGGCCCGACGCGGGGATTAGACTATGGCTACACCTTC. Protein product: CASSLGPTRGLDYGYTF.